Below, 28 T cell receptor beta chains from the same sample are listed, as sequenced in a study of glioma-infiltrating T cells. TCR alpha and beta CDR3 regions were amplified from RNA using iRepertoire nested multiplex PCR. From the multiplex PCR reads, TCRdb called clonotypes with MiXCR, one entry per CDR3 protein. Among around 140,000 distinct CDR3 sequences listed, roughly 43% were seen once. The sequenced sample consisted of glioma tissue, nonneoplastic brain tissue, or PBMCs (not recorded which). The receptors were sampled from a human donor with low-grade glioma or glioblastoma, undergoing nonglioma brain surgery, or in good health (not recorded which).

This clonotype has at least ten counts. The chain uses TRBV7-2 and TRBJ2-3; D is unresolved. The germline gives CDR1 SGHTA, CDR2 FQGNSA. The V end was cut by 2 bases, the J end by 0 bases, with 6 bases between. The CDR3 contains 14 residues. The CDR3 reads CASSLQPSTDTQYF. Written as DNA, the CDR3 is TGTGCCAGCAGCTTACAGCCTAGCACAGATACGCAGTATTTT. Full variable domain (missing parts from reference TRBV7-2 and TRBJ2-3): GAGVSQSPSNKVTEKGKDVELRCDPISGHTALYWYRQSLGQGLEFLIYFQGNSAPDKSGLPSDRFSAERTGGSVSTLTIQRTQQEDSAVYLCASSLQPSTDTQYFGPGTRLTVL.

The chain couples TRBV7-2 to TRBJ1-6; D not certain. The CDR3 has 16 amino acids. The germline CDR1 and CDR2 sequences are SGHTA and FQGNSA. The V end lost 0 bases, the J end lost 8 bases, and 14 bases lay between the germline ends. This CDR3 is CASSLAVSAFDSPLHF. CDR3 nucleotides: TGTGCCAGCAGCTTAGCTGTCTCGGCTTTCGATTCACCCCTCCACTTT.

This clonotype was observed a handful of times. The chain recombines TRBV15 with TRBJ2-7, with D tentatively TRBD1 (6 bases). Germline values: CDR1 LNHNV, CDR2 YYDKDF (reference sequence). V lost 3 bases and J 4 bases, leaving 13 bases between the germline ends. The CDR3 runs 14 residues. The CDR3 sequence: CATSRDRFLYEQYF. The CDR3 nucleotides are TGTGCCACCAGCAGGGACAGATTTCTTTACGAGCAGTACTTC.

Many counts were recorded for this clonotype. This chain uses TRBV20-1 with TRBJ2-3, with 9 bases identical to TRBD2. With 0 bases clipped from V and 4 bases from J, the junction kept 5 bases outside the gene matches. The germline CDR1 and CDR2 sequences are DFQATT and SNEGSKA (reference sequence). The CDR3 consists of 15 residues. The CDR3: CSARDLRTSADTQYF. The CDR3 nucleotides are TGCAGTGCTAGAGATCTAAGGACTAGCGCAGATACGCAGTATTTT.

The V gene is TRBV4-1, the J gene TRBJ1-2; D perhaps matches TRBD1 (6 bases). Looked up from germline, CDR1 is MGHRA and CDR2 is YSYEKL. This CDR3 has 14 amino acids. Trimming stripped 7 bases from V and 4 bases from J, with 16 bases between. The CDR3 loop is CASKPDSGVYGYTF. DNA of the CDR3: TGCGCCAGCAAACCAGATTCAGGGGTCTATGGCTACACCTTC.

This chain connects TRBV7-9 to TRBJ2-3, with TRBD2 identical over 8 bases. Germline assignment: CDR1 SEHNR and CDR2 FQNEAQ (reference sequence). The V and J ends lost 6 bases and 2 bases, in that order; junction bases with no gene match: 7. CDR3 length equals 15 residues. The CDR3 sequence: CASSLRSGTTDTQYF. The DNA of the CDR3 is TGTGCCAGCAGTCTTCGTAGCGGGACCACAGATACGCAGTATTTT.

The J gene is TRBJ1-5, the V gene TRBV6-2 or TRBV6-3; no definite D call. This CDR3 is 15 amino acids long. CDR1 MNHEY and CDR2 SVGEGT come from the germline V gene. The V gene lost 6 bases and the J gene lost 1 base, with 13 bases spanning the gap. The CDR3 here is CASRLRSGSNQPQHF. In nucleotides, the CDR3 is TGTGCCAGCAGGCTCCGATCGGGAAGCAATCAGCCCCAGCATTTT.

The chain uses TRBV7-9 and TRBJ1-1; no clear D gene. Trimming left V 5 bases short and J 10 bases short, with 14 bases between. CDR1 SEHNR and CDR2 FQNEAQ come from the germline V gene (reference sequence). This CDR3 has 12 amino acids. CDR3 sequence: CASSPDSRGAFF. In nucleotides, the CDR3 is TGTGCCAGCAGCCCGGACTCCAGAGGAGCTTTCTTT.

The table lists this clonotype with a few counts. This chain connects TRBV20-1 to TRBJ2-3, with D possibly TRBD1 on 6 matching bases. The CDR3 is made up of 14 amino acids. Looked up from germline, CDR1 is DFQATT and CDR2 is SNEGSKA (reference sequence). Trimming cost V 5 bases and J 2 bases, with 14 bases left between them. The CDR3 DNA reads as TGCAGTGCTTCATCAGGGGTAATCACAGATACGCAGTATTTT. This codes for CSASSGVITDTQYF.

The CDR3, as DNA: TGTGCCAGCAGTTTGTACGGCAGGGTAGCAGATACGCAGTATTTT. This translates into CASSLYGRVADTQYF. V is TRBV6-2 or TRBV6-3 and J is TRBJ2-3; perhaps TRBD1 as D (5 bases). The CDR3 extends over 15 amino acids. The V end was cut by 4 bases, the J end by 4 bases, with 15 bases between. CDR1 and CDR2 (germline): MNHEY, SVGEGT.

This clonotype was observed many times. CDR3 bases: TGTGCCAGCAGAGATGGGACTAGCGGGAGCTACGAGCAGTACTTC. It translates to CASRDGTSGSYEQYF. J is TRBJ2-7 and V is TRBV6-1, with 14 nucleotides matching TRBD2. The V gene end was trimmed by 6 bases and the J gene end by 3 bases; junction bases not matched to a gene: 4. This CDR3 is 15 amino acids long. Looked up from germline, CDR1 is MNHNS and CDR2 is SASEGT.

This clonotype was seen more than once but under ten times. The chain recombines TRBV10-3 with TRBJ2-7, with 7 bases matching TRBD2. The CDR3 contains 12 residues. Germline CDR1 is ENHRY and CDR2 is SYGVKD. V shed 11 bases and J 2 bases; nucleotides not matched to a gene: 6. The CDR3 nucleotides are TGTGCCGTCCGGGACTACGCCTACGAGCAGTACTTC. As protein: CAVRDYAYEQYF.

This clonotype turned up a few times. V usage is TRBV7-9 and J usage is TRBJ1-2; D perhaps matches TRBD1 (5 bases). Trimming left V 0 bases short and J 8 bases short, with 19 bases between. From germline, CDR1 is SEHNR and CDR2 FQNEAQ (reference sequence). This CDR3 is 16 amino acids long. Written as DNA, the CDR3 is TGTGCCAGCAGCTTAGCGGAACAGGCCCCAGAGGAAGGCTACACCTTC. As protein: CASSLAEQAPEEGYTF.

This clonotype turned up a few times. The V gene is TRBV2, the J gene TRBJ1-2; 8 bases agree with TRBD1. The CDR3 covers 15 residues. Trimming took 1 base from V and 7 from J; bases not matched to a gene: 8. Germline V gene data show CDR1 as SNHLY and CDR2 as FYNNEI. CDR3 in amino acids: CASSEERQGMFGYTF. CDR3 coding DNA: TGTGCCAGCAGTGAAGAGAGACAGGGGATGTTTGGCTACACCTTC.

The chain joins TRBV5-1 to TRBJ2-3, with D unresolved. Trimming cost V 4 bases and J 2 bases, with 8 bases left between them. The germline V gene encodes CDR1 SGHRS and CDR2 YFSETQ. The CDR3 runs 13 residues. CDR3 DNA sequence: TGCGCCAGCAGCAACGTCCCCACAGATACGCAGTATTTT. Its translation: CASSNVPTDTQYF.

This clonotype was seen only a few times. The CDR3 nucleotides are TGTGCCAGCAGTTTGCCGACTAGCACAGATACGCAGTATTTT. Its translation: CASSLPTSTDTQYF. The chain joins TRBV28 to TRBJ2-3; D gene unclear. The germline gives CDR1 MDHEN, CDR2 SYDVKM. The CDR3 is 14 residues long. Trimming stripped 3 bases from V and 0 bases from J, with 7 bases between.

This sequence joins TRBV7-8 and TRBJ1-5, with 9 positions matching TRBD1. This CDR3 spans 15 amino acids. V was clipped by 1 base and J by 6 bases; unmatched bases: 4. The germline V gene has CDR1 SGHVS and CDR2 FQNEAQ. CDR3 protein: CASSLGGQGFQPQHF. In DNA form, the CDR3 reads TGTGCCAGCAGCTTAGGAGGACAGGGGTTTCAGCCCCAGCATTTT. Filled out from reference TRBV7-8 and TRBJ1-5, the complete variable domain reads GAGVSQSPRYKVAKRGQDVALRCDPISGHVSLFWYQQALGQGPEFLTYFQNEAQLDKSGLPSDRFFAERPEGSVSTLKIQRTQQEDSAVYLCASSLGGQGFQPQHFGDGTRLSIL.

The J gene is TRBJ2-7, the V gene TRBV4-3; D assignment may be TRBD1 or TRBD2 (5 bases each). Trimming cost V 4 bases and J 3 bases, with 13 bases left between them. The CDR3 sequence is 14 residues long. Germline-derived CDR1 and CDR2 are LGHNA and YSLEER. CDR3 protein: CASSPNRDHYEQYF. The CDR3 DNA follows: TGCGCCAGCAGCCCGAACCGGGACCACTACGAGCAGTACTTC.

The rearrangement links TRBV20-1 to TRBJ1-2; D ambiguous. V lost 0 bases and J lost 3, with 2 bases in between. Germline CDR1 reads DFQATT; CDR2 reads SNEGSKA (reference sequence). CDR3 length: 11 amino acids. The CDR3 spells CSARDDYGYTF. The CDR3 DNA sequence: TGCAGTGCTAGAGATGACTATGGCTACACCTTC.

In its sample, this clonotype was seen a few times. The chain employs TRBV20-1 and TRBJ1-1; D unresolved. The V end was cut by 3 bases, the J end by 1 base, with 6 bases between. The CDR3 has 12 residues. Germline CDR1 is DFQATT and CDR2 is SNEGSKA (reference sequence). CDR3 bases: TGCAGTGCTAGTGGTGGGAACACTGAAGCTTTCTTT. Translation gives CSASGGNTEAFF.

About this clonotype: The germline gene is not matched at one end of the junction; a read error may be the cause. V gene TRBV10-1 combines with J gene TRBJ1-2; D gene ambiguous. This CDR3 is built from 13 residues. Germline lookup yields CDR1 WNHNN and CDR2 SYGVQD (reference sequence). CDR3: CASSEWTARGYAF. CDR3 in DNA: TGCGCCAGCAGTGAGTGGACTGCCCGCGGCTACGCCTTC.

J is TRBJ2-3 and V is TRBV4-2; TRBD2 aligns across 7 bases. The CDR3 consists of 14 residues. Germline CDR1 LGHNA, CDR2 YNFKEQ. V dropped 0 bases and J dropped 3; count of bases not matched to a gene: 0. The CDR3 DNA reads as TGTGCCAGCAGCCAAGAAGCGGGGACAGATACGCAGTATTTT. This sequence encodes CASSQEAGTDTQYF.

This clonotype showed up just a few times. The chain couples TRBV27 to TRBJ1-3; tentative D call: TRBD1 (5 bases). Germline V CDR1 and CDR2: MNHEY, SMNVEV (reference sequence). This CDR3 region has 15 residues. Trimming cost V 5 bases and J 0 bases, with 11 bases left between them. The CDR3 loop is CASSPGRISGNTIYF. In DNA form, the CDR3 reads TGTGCCAGCAGTCCGGGACGTATCTCTGGAAACACCATATATTTT.

The chain links TRBV30 to TRBJ1-1; D is uncertain. CDR3 size: 11 residues. Looked up from germline, CDR1 is GTSNPN and CDR2 is SVGIG (reference sequence). V lost 2 bases and J lost 7, with 8 bases in between. This chain's CDR3 is CAWSPVGEAFF. In DNA form, the CDR3 reads TGTGCCTGGAGTCCTGTTGGTGAAGCTTTCTTT.

The chain employs TRBV4-2 and TRBJ2-1; a possible D gene is TRBD2 (5 bases). The length of the CDR3 is 14 residues. CDR1 and CDR2 (germline): LGHNA, YNFKEQ. The V end was cut by 0 bases, the J end by 10 bases, with 13 bases between. Here the CDR3 reads CASSQEKLQREQFF. CDR3 nucleotides: TGTGCCAGCAGCCAAGAAAAATTACAGCGGGAGCAGTTCTTC.

This clonotype came up a few times. The J gene is TRBJ1-2, the V gene TRBV6-1; 11 nucleotides agree with TRBD1. Unmatched junction bases numbered 4, after V lost 5 bases and J lost 5 bases. CDR1 is MNHNS, CDR2 SASEGT, per germline. CDR3 size: 14 residues. The CDR3: CASSPGTGGYGYTF. The CDR3 region has the DNA TGTGCCAGCAGTCCCGGGACAGGGGGGTATGGCTACACCTTC.

This clonotype has ten or more counts. The rearrangement uses TRBV27 and TRBJ1-1, with no clear D. V lost 4 bases to trimming and J lost 1 base, with 4 bases between them. CDR3 length: 12 residues. The germline V gene encodes CDR1 MNHEY and CDR2 SMNVEV (reference sequence). The CDR3 region has the DNA TGTGCCAGCAGTTACCAGAACACTGAAGCTTTCTTT. The encoded protein is CASSYQNTEAFF.

V is TRBV6-2 or TRBV6-3 and J is TRBJ2-2; D not certain. The CDR3 spans 14 residues. V lost 5 bases to trimming and J lost 6 bases, with 13 bases between them. Germline CDR1 is MNHEY and CDR2 is SVGEGT. This CDR3 reads CASSEEVGPGELFF. CDR3 nucleotide sequence: TGTGCCAGCAGTGAAGAAGTAGGGCCCGGGGAGCTGTTTTTT.